This entry lists 16 T cell receptor beta chains sequenced from one sample in a study of cytomegalovirus exposure and HLA in healthy donors. The study ran its PCR with 60 Vbeta and 13 Jbeta primers. The method was immunoSEQ multiplex PCR; TCRdb's version includes in-frame clones alone and lacks a portion of them. The sample holds 140,000 or so clones, 88% seen once. Sequenced input: PBMCs. These receptors were collected from a woman in her thirties or forties in good health and CMV-seronegative.

This chain links TRBV6-5 with TRBJ1-2, with D possibly being TRBD1 (5 bases). From germline, CDR1 is MNHEY and CDR2 SVGAGI. This CDR3 contains 12 residues. V lost 5 bases to trimming and J lost 4 bases, with 8 bases between them. CDR3 nucleotide sequence: TGTGCCAGCAGTGAAGGGGCCTATGGCTACACCTTC. This sequence encodes CASSEGAYGYTF.

This chain connects TRBV6-1 to TRBJ2-2; no definite D call. Germline CDR1 and CDR2: MNHNS and SASEGT. The CDR3 contains 13 residues. Trimming stripped 4 bases from V and 4 bases from J, with 7 bases between. This CDR3 reads CASSAQITGELFF. The CDR3 DNA follows: TGTGCCAGCAGTGCTCAGATCACCGGGGAGCTGTTTTTT.

This chain connects TRBV5-6 to TRBJ2-7; D ambiguous. V was trimmed by 5 bases and J by 4 bases, leaving 10 bases between them. This CDR3 is 12 amino acids long. The germline CDR1 and CDR2 sequences are SGHDT and YYEEEE. DNA for the CDR3: TGTGCCAGCAGTCTTAGTATGTACGAGCAGTACTTC. It specifies CASSLSMYEQYF.

The V gene is TRBV5-1, the J gene TRBJ2-7, with 10 bases identical to TRBD1. V trimming: 0 bases; J trimming: 3 bases; junction bases outside the gene matches: 3. Per the germline V gene, CDR1 is SGHRS and CDR2 is YFSETQ. The CDR3 covers 15 residues. CDR3 loop: CASSLGTGGFYEQYF. The DNA for the CDR3 is TGCGCCAGCAGCTTGGGGACAGGGGGTTTCTACGAGCAGTACTTC.

The chain recombines TRBV28 with TRBJ1-5; 9 nucleotides agree with TRBD1. CDR1 and CDR2 from the germline V gene are MDHEN and SYDVKM. With 3 bases clipped from V and 6 bases from J, the junction kept 3 bases outside the gene matches. There are 14 residues in the CDR3. This chain's CDR3 is CASSLTTGGQPQHF. DNA of the CDR3: TGTGCCAGCAGTTTGACGACAGGGGGTCAGCCCCAGCATTTT.

This rearrangement joins TRBV10-3 to TRBJ2-7; tentative D call: TRBD2 (5 bases). The CDR3 extends over 15 amino acids. Trimming took off 5 bases at V and 6 bases at J, with 20 bases between the two ends. In germline, CDR1 is ENHRY, CDR2 SYGVKD. The CDR3 loop reads CAISQLGSTPGEQYF. CDR3 in DNA: TGTGCCATCAGTCAACTAGGATCGACACCCGGCGAGCAGTACTTC.

V and J are TRBV28 and TRBJ1-2, with D possibly being TRBD1 (5 bases). Germline V lookup: CDR1 MDHEN, CDR2 SYDVKM. This CDR3 contains 14 residues. V dropped 10 bases and J dropped 4 bases, with 19 bases sitting between them. The CDR3 protein is CAILPSGSSYGYTF. CDR3 bases: TGTGCCATCCTTCCTTCAGGGTCTTCCTATGGCTACACCTTC.

This clone has just one count. The gene calls are TRBV10-1 and TRBJ2-1, with 7 bases aligning to TRBD1. Trimming at V came to 2 bases and at J to 10 bases, leaving 11 bases not matched to a gene. CDR1 is WNHNN, CDR2 SYGVQD, per germline (reference sequence). The CDR3 covers 15 residues. The CDR3 sequence is CASSENPDRPWEQFF. The CDR3 coding sequence is TGCGCCAGCAGTGAGAACCCGGACAGGCCCTGGGAGCAGTTCTTC.

The V call is TRBV14, the J call TRBJ2-7; 10 bases are shared with TRBD1. The germline gives CDR1 SGHDN, CDR2 FVKESK. V gave up 6 bases and J gave up 5 bases; unmatched junction bases: 4. The CDR3 is made up of 13 amino acids. The CDR3 coding sequence is TGTGCCAGCAGTCCAGGACAGGGGGACGAGCAGTACTTC. Amino acids: CASSPGQGDEQYF. The full variable domain, rest sourced from reference TRBV14 and TRBJ2-7, is EAGVTQFPSHSVIEKGQTVTLRCDPISGHDNLYWYRRVMGKEIKFLLHFVKESKQDESGMPNNRFLAERTGGTYSTLKVQPAELEDSGVYFCASSPGQGDEQYFGPGTRLTVT.

This chain connects TRBV2 to TRBJ2-7; TRBD1 is a possible D gene (5 bases). Per germline, CDR1 SNHLY and CDR2 FYNNEI. V lost 2 bases to trimming and J lost 2 bases, with 10 bases between them. This CDR3 spans 14 amino acids. CDR3 sequence: CASSEYLGPYEQYF. The CDR3, as DNA: TGTGCCAGCAGTGAATATCTGGGGCCCTACGAGCAGTACTTC.

The gene calls are TRBV11-3 and TRBJ1-1; D unresolved. The CDR3 covers 14 residues. The germline V and J ends were trimmed by 3 bases and 1 base, with 9 bases remaining between them. Germline V CDR1 and CDR2: SGHNT, YENEEA. CDR3 amino acids: CASSFYGGNTEAFF. In DNA form, the CDR3 reads TGTGCCAGCAGCTTCTACGGAGGGAACACTGAAGCTTTCTTT.

The CDR3 coding sequence is TGTGCCAGCAGCCCTAGAGGTCAGCCCCAGCATTTT. It is translated as CASSPRGQPQHF. The chain is built from TRBV27 and TRBJ1-5; D not certain. The CDR3 sequence is 12 residues long. V lost 6 bases and J 6 bases, leaving 9 bases between the germline ends. Germline CDR1 MNHEY, CDR2 SMNVEV (reference sequence).

The chain couples TRBV5-1 to TRBJ1-1, with TRBD1 matching 8 bases. Germline V gene data show CDR1 as SGHRS and CDR2 as YFSETQ. The ends lost 5 bases at V and 0 bases at J; junction bases unmatched: 6. There are 15 residues in the CDR3. The CDR3 nucleotides are TGCGCCAGCAGATTCCAGGACAGGGTGAACACTGAAGCTTTCTTT. Encoded protein: CASRFQDRVNTEAFF.

DNA for the CDR3: TGTGCCAGCAGATTTCCCTCGCACATGGACACCGGGGAGCTGTTTTTT. Translation: CASRFPSHMDTGELFF. The chain is built from TRBV5-8 and TRBJ2-2, with no clear D. Trimming took off 5 bases at V and 3 bases at J, with 17 bases between the two ends. Germline V gives CDR1 SGHTS, CDR2 YDEGEE. This CDR3 contains 16 residues.

The chain recombines TRBV6-1 with TRBJ1-1; D is unresolved. The CDR3 contains 15 residues. CDR1 is MNHNS, CDR2 SASEGT, per germline. V shed 1 base and J shed 0 bases, with 9 bases lying between them. This CDR3 is CASSEVAVMNTEAFF. The CDR3 bases are TGTGCCAGCAGTGAAGTGGCAGTTATGAACACTGAAGCTTTCTTT.

This clone was counted a single time. CDR3 in amino acids: CASSSTLAVMTVGNEQFF. CDR3 DNA: TGTGCCAGCAGCTCGACGCTGGCGGTGATGACAGTGGGTAATGAGCAGTTCTTC. The chain joins TRBV7-8 to TRBJ2-1; tentatively, D is TRBD1 (5 bases). V was clipped by 4 bases and J by 7 bases, with 26 bases between them. CDR1 and CDR2 (germline): SGHVS, FQNEAQ. This CDR3 region has 18 residues.